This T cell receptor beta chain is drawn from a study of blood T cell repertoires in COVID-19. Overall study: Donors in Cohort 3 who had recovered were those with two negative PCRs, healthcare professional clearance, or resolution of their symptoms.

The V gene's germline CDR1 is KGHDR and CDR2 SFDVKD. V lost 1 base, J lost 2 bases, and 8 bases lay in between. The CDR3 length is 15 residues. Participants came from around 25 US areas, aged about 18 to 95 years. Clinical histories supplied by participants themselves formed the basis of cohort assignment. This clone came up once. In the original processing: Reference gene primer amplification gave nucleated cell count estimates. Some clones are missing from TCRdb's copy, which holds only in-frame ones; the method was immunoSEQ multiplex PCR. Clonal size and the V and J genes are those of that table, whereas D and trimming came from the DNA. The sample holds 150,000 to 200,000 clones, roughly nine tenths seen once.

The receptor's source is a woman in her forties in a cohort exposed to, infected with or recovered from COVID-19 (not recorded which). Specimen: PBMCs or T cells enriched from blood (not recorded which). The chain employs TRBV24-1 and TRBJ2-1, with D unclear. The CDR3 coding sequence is TGTGCCACCAGTGATTTCACGGGTCCCTACAATGAGCAGTTCTTC. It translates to CATSDFTGPYNEQFF.